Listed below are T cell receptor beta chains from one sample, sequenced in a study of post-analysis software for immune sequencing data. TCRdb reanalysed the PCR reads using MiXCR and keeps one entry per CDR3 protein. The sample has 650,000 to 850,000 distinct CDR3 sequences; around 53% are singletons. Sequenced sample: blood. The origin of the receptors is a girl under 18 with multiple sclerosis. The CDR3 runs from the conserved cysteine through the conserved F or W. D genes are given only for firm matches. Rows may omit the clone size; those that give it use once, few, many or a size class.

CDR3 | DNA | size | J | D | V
CASSLVIGAQSNGYTF | TGTGCCAGCAGCTTAGTAATAGGGGCCCAGAGTAATGGCTACACCTTC | NA | TRBJ1-2 | NA | TRBV7-2
CASSPAVPYEQYF | TGTGCCAGCTCACCTGCAGTACCCTACGAGCAGTACTTC | NA | TRBJ2-7 | NA | TRBV18
CASSPVGGYQNIQYF | TGTGCCAGCAGCCCGGTAGGAGGGTACCAAAACATTCAGTACTTC | few | TRBJ2-4 | NA | TRBV14
CASSLGDNNAYEQYF | TGTGCCAGCAGCTTAGGGGACAATAACGCCTACGAGCAGTACTTC | NA | TRBJ2-7 | NA | TRBV13
CASSPSILVGNQPQHF | TGTGCCAGCAGCCCCTCGATATTGGTCGGCAATCAGCCCCAGCATTTT | NA | TRBJ1-5 | NA | TRBV4-2
CASSLGTAPEAFF | TGTGCCAGCAGCCTAGGGACGGCACCTGAAGCTTTCTTT | NA | TRBJ1-1 | NA | TRBV12-3/TRBV12-4
CASSSFFEGTNEQFF | TGTGCCAGCAGCTCGTTTTTCGAGGGAACGAATGAGCAGTTCTTC | NA | TRBJ2-1 | NA | TRBV7-8
CASRLGGVRELDEQYF | TGTGCAAGTCGCTTAGGAGGAGTGCGGGAATTGGACGAGCAGTACTTC | NA | TRBJ2-7 | NA | TRBV12-2
CASSRASGYNEQFF | TGTGCCAGCAGCCGGGCTAGCGGGTACAATGAGCAGTTCTTC | few | TRBJ2-1 | TRBD2 | TRBV6-2/TRBV6-3
CASSLGTVGEQYF | TGTGCCAGCAGTCTAGGGACAGTGGGCGAGCAGTACTTC | many | TRBJ2-7 | TRBD1 | TRBV2
CASSLTTQETQYF | TGTGCCAGCAGCTTAACTACGCAGGAGACCCAGTACTTC | NA | TRBJ2-5 | NA | TRBV7-3
CASSPTKGNTRGYGYTF | TGTGCCAGCAGCCCAACAAAAGGGAACACCAGGGGCTATGGCTACACCTTC | NA | TRBJ1-2 | NA | TRBV7-9
CASGLVGETSGPRQYF | TGTGCTAGTGGTTTGGTAGGGGAGACTAGCGGGCCTCGGCAGTACTTC | few | TRBJ2-7 | TRBD2 | TRBV12-5
CSASERVSGANVLTF | TGCAGTGCTAGCGAGAGGGTCTCCGGGGCCAACGTCCTGACTTTC | NA | TRBJ2-6 | NA | TRBV20-1
CASSQTGVSGANVLTF | TGTGCCAGCAGCCAGACAGGAGTCTCTGGGGCCAACGTCCTGACTTTC | NA | TRBJ2-6 | NA | TRBV5-5
CAANYGYYNEQFF | TGTGCCGCAAACTACGGTTACTACAATGAGCAGTTCTTC | NA | TRBJ2-1 | NA | TRBV15
CASRAGRGNGYTF | TGTGCCAGCAGAGCCGGGAGAGGGAATGGCTACACCTTC | few | TRBJ1-2 | NA | TRBV12-3/TRBV12-4
CSVLFSGLVTDTQYF | TGCAGCGTTCTATTTAGCGGCCTAGTCACAGATACGCAGTATTTT | NA | TRBJ2-3 | NA | TRBV29-1
CASSLAGQVIYNEQFF | TGTGCCAGCAGCTTAGCGGGGCAGGTTATCTACAATGAGCAGTTCTTC | NA | TRBJ2-1 | NA | TRBV7-9
CASSQVEAGGPIKDEQYF | TGCGCCAGCAGCCAAGTAGAGGCAGGGGGTCCGATTAAGGACGAGCAGTACTTC | few | TRBJ2-7 | TRBD1 | TRBV4-1
CASSPSRGTAPYEQYF | TGTGCCAGCAGTCCAAGTCGGGGGACAGCGCCCTACGAGCAGTACTTC | NA | TRBJ2-7 | NA | TRBV6-2/TRBV6-3
CASSSGFRGRGPQDTEAFF | TGTGCCAGCAGCTCGGGATTCAGGGGGCGCGGGCCTCAGGACACTGAAGCTTTCTTT | NA | TRBJ1-1 | TRBD1 | TRBV7-9
CSVGTRSSYNEQFF | TGCAGCGTTGGGACCCGCAGCTCCTACAATGAGCAGTTCTTC | once | TRBJ2-1 | NA | TRBV29-1
CVSSYRGRSRPEQFF | TGTGTCAGCAGTTACAGGGGGCGCAGCCGACCCGAGCAGTTCTTC | NA | TRBJ2-1 | TRBD1 | TRBV6-6
CATSSGTGTAFF | TGTGCCACCAGCAGTGGGACAGGGACTGCTTTCTTT | NA | TRBJ1-1 | TRBD1 | TRBV15